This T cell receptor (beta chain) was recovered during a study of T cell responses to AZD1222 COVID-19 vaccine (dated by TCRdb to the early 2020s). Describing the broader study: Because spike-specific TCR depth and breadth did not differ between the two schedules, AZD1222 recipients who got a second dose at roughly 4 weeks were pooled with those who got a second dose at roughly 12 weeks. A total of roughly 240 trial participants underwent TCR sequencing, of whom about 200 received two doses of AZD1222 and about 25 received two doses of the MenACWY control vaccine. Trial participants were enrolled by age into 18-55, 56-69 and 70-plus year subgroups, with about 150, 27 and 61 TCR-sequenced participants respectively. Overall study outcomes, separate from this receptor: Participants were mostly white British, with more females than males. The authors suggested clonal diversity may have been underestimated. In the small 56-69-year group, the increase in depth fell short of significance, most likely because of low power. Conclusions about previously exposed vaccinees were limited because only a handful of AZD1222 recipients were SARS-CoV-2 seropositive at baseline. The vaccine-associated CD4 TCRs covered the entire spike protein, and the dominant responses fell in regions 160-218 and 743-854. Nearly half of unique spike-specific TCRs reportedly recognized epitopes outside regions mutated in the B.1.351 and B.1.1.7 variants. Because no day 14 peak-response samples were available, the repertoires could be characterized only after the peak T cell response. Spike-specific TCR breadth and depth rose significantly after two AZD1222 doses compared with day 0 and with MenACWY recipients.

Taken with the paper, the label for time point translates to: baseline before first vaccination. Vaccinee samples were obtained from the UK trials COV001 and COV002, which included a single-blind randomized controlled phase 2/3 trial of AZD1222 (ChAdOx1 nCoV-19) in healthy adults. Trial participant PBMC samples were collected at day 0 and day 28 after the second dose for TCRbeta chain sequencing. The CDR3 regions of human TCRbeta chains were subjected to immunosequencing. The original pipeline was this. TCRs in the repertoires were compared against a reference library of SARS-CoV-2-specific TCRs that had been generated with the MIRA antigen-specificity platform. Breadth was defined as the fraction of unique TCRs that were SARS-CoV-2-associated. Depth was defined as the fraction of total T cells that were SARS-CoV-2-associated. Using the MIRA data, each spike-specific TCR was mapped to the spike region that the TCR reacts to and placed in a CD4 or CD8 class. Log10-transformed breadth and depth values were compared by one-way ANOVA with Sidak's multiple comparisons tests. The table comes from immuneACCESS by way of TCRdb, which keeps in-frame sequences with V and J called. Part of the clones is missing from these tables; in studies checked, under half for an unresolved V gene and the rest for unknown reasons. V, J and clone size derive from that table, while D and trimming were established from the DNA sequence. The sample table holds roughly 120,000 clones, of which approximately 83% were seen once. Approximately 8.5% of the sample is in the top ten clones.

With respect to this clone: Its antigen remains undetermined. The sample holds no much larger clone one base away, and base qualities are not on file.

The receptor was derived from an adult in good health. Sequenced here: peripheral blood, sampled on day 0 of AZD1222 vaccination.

At the DNA level, the sequence is TGTGCCAGCAGCCCCCGGGTCGGGGGGCTAGATTATAGCAATCAGCCCCAGCATTTT. It encodes CASSPRVGGLDYSNQPQHF. The chain is assembled from TRBV7-2 and TRBJ1-5; 6 matching bases give a weak D call of TRBD1. From the germline V gene, CDR1 is SGHTA and CDR2 is FQGNSA. Measured from the cysteine to the phenylalanine, the CDR3 is 19 residues long. The sequence is cut down to CDR3 DNA, 57 bases in frame from base 1. The trim is 5 bases for V and 0 bases for J, with a gap of 23 bases between the germline ends.